This TCR beta chain emerged from a study of cytomegalovirus exposure and HLA in healthy donors. This table comes from immunoSEQ multiplex PCR, and its TCRdb copy is limited to in-frame clones, with some not included. Here the sample spans some 180,000 clones, roughly 86% being singletons. Sequenced sample: PBMCs. The TCR comes from a man aged 25-45 years in good health and CMV-seropositive.

The CDR3 nucleotides are TGCGCCAGCAGCTTCGTAGACGCCGTGGCTGAAGCTTTCTTT. It codes for CASSFVDAVAEAFF. The chain couples TRBV5-1 to TRBJ1-1; D is ambiguous. The CDR3 has 14 residues. Trimming pared 2 bases from V and 6 bases from J, leaving 14 bases between. Germline CDR1 SGHRS, CDR2 YFSETQ.